This T cell receptor beta chain is from a study of human T cells and chemical hapten exposure. Study information: TCR yield per sample varied, mainly due to pooled library volumes.

Per germline, CDR1 DFQATT and CDR2 SNEGSKA (reference sequence). The CDR3 length is 12 residues. V shed 1 base and J shed 6 bases, with 7 bases lying between them. Overall study results and limits: Among expanded TCRs, significantly more large CDR3 similarity clusters formed than among controls.

Time point denoted: pre-sensitization, week 0. The sample's treatment: therapeutic diphenylcyclopropenone sensitization with weekly scalp DPC. This clonotype was counted ten times or more. Its antigen is unidentified. Unique molecular identifiers were affixed to discrete cDNA molecules within the library. TCRdb fed the RACE reads into MiXCR, producing one record per CDR3 protein. The table has around 350,000 distinct CDR3 sequences, 5.5% seen once. This clonotype was obtained from a woman aged 18 to 35 with alopecia areata. Some clones in this sample may be carry-over from other donors' samples. The rearrangement joins TRBV20-1 to TRBJ1-5; D unresolved. The sequencing here drew on whole blood, taken in connection with sensitization to the hapten diphenylcyclopropenone (DPC). CDR3 bases: TGCAGTGCTAGAGGGGGTTTTCAGCCCCAGCATTTT. As protein: CSARGGFQPQHF.